What follows are 18 T cell receptor beta chains derived from one specimen sequenced in a study of T-cell memory formation after mild COVID-19. MiXCR, run by TCRdb on the 5' RACE reads, gives a single entry per CDR3 protein. The repertoire has some 210,000 distinct CDR3 sequences, around 30% of them found once; the top ten carry about 10%. The sample comprised PBMCs or a T cell subset sorted from them (not recorded which). These receptors were taken from an adult woman who had mild COVID-19 (a few samples of this study predate the infection). Cell type and time point are not known.

The chain's CDR3 is CASSSFTSGGARNEQFF. The CDR3 DNA reads as TGCGCCAGCAGCAGCTTTACTAGCGGGGGGGCCAGAAATGAGCAGTTCTTC. The chain carries TRBV5-1 and TRBJ2-1; 13 bases map to TRBD2. CDR1 is SGHRS and CDR2 is YFSETQ in the germline V gene. The J segment lost 7 bases and the V segment lost 4 bases, leaving 11 bases of the junction unmatched. The CDR3 runs to 17 residues.

This chain links TRBV29-1 with TRBJ2-3, with a possible D match to TRBD2 (7 bases). V dropped 8 bases and J dropped 0 bases, with 15 bases sitting between them. CDR1 SQVTM and CDR2 ANQGSEA come from the germline V gene. This CDR3 has 14 residues. DNA of the CDR3: TGCAGCTCCGGGGGGCCTACTAGCACAGATACGCAGTATTTT. Protein: CSSGGPTSTDTQYF.

The gene calls are TRBV7-3 and TRBJ2-7, with D perhaps TRBD2 (6 bases). With 2 bases removed from V and 2 bases from J, the gap between germline ends came to 13 bases. CDR3 length: 15 amino acids. The germline CDR1 and CDR2 sequences are SGHTA and FQGTGA. DNA of the CDR3: TGTGCCAGCAGCTTAGGGCCGGGGGAGACCTACGAGCAGTACTTC. It translates to CASSLGPGETYEQYF.

The chain links TRBV9 to TRBJ1-5; D gene uncertain. Germline-derived CDR1 and CDR2 are SGDLS and YYNGEE. CDR3 size: 15 residues. V was shortened by 4 bases and J by 5 bases, with 16 bases between the two germline ends. The CDR3 region has the DNA TGTGCCAGCAGCCCCACATCGGCCCTCCATCAGCCCCAGCATTTT. Its translation is CASSPTSALHQPQHF.

This chain connects TRBV3-1 to TRBJ2-3, with 7 bases matching TRBD1. V lost 4 bases to trimming and J lost 1 base; unmatched junction nucleotides: 8. The germline V gene has CDR1 LGHDT and CDR2 YNNKEL (reference sequence). The CDR3 totals 16 residues. The CDR3 DNA is TGTGCCAGCAGCCTACGGACAGGTCCCCGCACAGATACGCAGTATTTT. It yields the protein CASSLRTGPRTDTQYF.

This chain uses TRBV5-1 with TRBJ2-5; 8 positions agree with TRBD1. Germline assignment: CDR1 SGHRS and CDR2 YFSETQ. The CDR3 sequence is 14 residues long. With V trimmed by 4 bases and J by 5 bases, 7 bases remained unmatched. This CDR3 is CASSPRQGWETQYF. CDR3 DNA sequence: TGCGCCAGCAGCCCTCGACAGGGGTGGGAGACCCAGTACTTC.

This clonotype was found a few times. The chain has TRBV7-3 and TRBJ2-2; D is unresolved. Trimming stripped 5 bases from V and 3 bases from J, with 7 bases between. Germline assignment: CDR1 SGHTA and CDR2 FQGTGA. This CDR3 region has 13 residues. Written as DNA, the CDR3 is TGTGCCAGCAGCCGCGCCGACACCGGGGAGCTGTTTTTT. As protein: CASSRADTGELFF.

There are a few counts of this clonotype. The CDR3, as DNA: TGTGCCAGCAGCCAAGGGGGGAGGGTAGCTTTCTTT. Protein sequence: CASSQGGRVAFF. The chain employs TRBV4-2 and TRBJ1-1, with a possible D match to TRBD1 (5 bases). The germline CDR1 and CDR2 sequences are LGHNA and YNFKEQ. This CDR3 spans 12 amino acids. V lost 1 base and J 10 bases, leaving 10 bases between the germline ends.

The chain uses TRBV7-2 and TRBJ1-1, with D maybe TRBD1 (5 bases). Germline V CDR1 and CDR2: SGHTA, FQGNSA. The CDR3 spans 17 residues. The germline V and J ends were trimmed by 0 bases and 1 base, with 15 bases remaining between them. The CDR3 loop is CASSLAFRGPQNTEAFF. The CDR3 DNA sequence: TGTGCCAGCAGCTTAGCGTTTCGGGGACCCCAGAACACTGAAGCTTTCTTT.

The V call is TRBV7-9, the J call TRBJ2-1; D gene unclear. The CDR3 has 11 amino acids. Germline lookup yields CDR1 SEHNR and CDR2 FQNEAQ (reference sequence). V was shortened by 7 bases and J by 8 bases, with 9 bases between the two germline ends. CDR3 in amino acids: CASTPGDEQFF. The CDR3 bases are TGTGCCAGCACCCCCGGAGATGAGCAGTTCTTC. The full variable domain, with the rest looked up from reference TRBV7-9 and TRBJ2-1, is DTGVSQNPRHKITKRGQNVTFRCDPISEHNRLYWYRQTLGQGPEFLTYFQNEAQLEKSRLLSDRFSAERPKGSFSTLEIQRTEQGDSAMYLCASTPGDEQFFGPGTRLTVL.

The chain combines TRBV7-8 with TRBJ2-7; 7 positions agree with TRBD1. CDR3 size: 15 residues. V gave up 4 bases and J gave up 0 bases; unmatched junction bases: 6. The germline V gene encodes CDR1 SGHVS and CDR2 FQNEAQ. The CDR3: CASSSPGQTSYEQYF. CDR3 DNA sequence: TGTGCCAGCAGCTCCCCGGGACAGACCTCCTACGAGCAGTACTTC. Complete variable domain (other parts from reference TRBV7-8 and TRBJ2-7): GAGVSQSPRYKVAKRGQDVALRCDPISGHVSLFWYQQALGQGPEFLTYFQNEAQLDKSGLPSDRFFAERPEGSVSTLKIQRTQQEDSAVYLCASSSPGQTSYEQYFGPGTRLTVT.

This clonotype has a handful of counts. The genes are TRBV25-1 and TRBJ1-1; 8 nucleotides align to TRBD1. V dropped 5 bases and J dropped 5; count of bases not matched to a gene: 10. Germline loops: CDR1 MGHDK, CDR2 SYGVNS. The CDR3 has 15 amino acids. Written as DNA, the CDR3 is TGTGCCAGCAGTCCCCGTCGACAGGGGACGACTGAAGCTTTCTTT. It is translated as CASSPRRQGTTEAFF.

The chain uses TRBV24-1 and TRBJ2-5; D possibly corresponds to TRBD1 (5 bases). V was pared by 4 bases and J by 2 bases, with 10 bases between. CDR3 length: 14 residues. Germline assignment: CDR1 KGHDR and CDR2 SFDVKD. The CDR3 DNA follows: TGTGCCACCAGTGACCCCGACAGACAAGAGACCCAGTACTTC. It translates to CATSDPDRQETQYF.

In its sample, this clonotype was seen a few times. The chain uses TRBV6-5 and TRBJ1-1; D unclear. CDR1 is MNHEY, CDR2 SVGAGI, per germline. Trimming removed 0 bases at V and 1 base at J, with 9 bases between. The CDR3 contains 15 residues. CDR3 sequence: CASSYSFVSNTEAFF. The CDR3, as DNA: TGTGCCAGCAGTTACTCTTTCGTCTCGAACACTGAAGCTTTCTTT.

In DNA, the CDR3 is TGTGCCAGCAGCTCCGGGACAGTCCAAGAGACCCAGTACTTC. Protein sequence: CASSSGTVQETQYF. The V call is TRBV13, the J call TRBJ2-5; the match to TRBD1 covers 7 bases. CDR3 length equals 14 residues. The J segment lost 1 base and the V segment lost 4 bases, leaving 3 bases of the junction unmatched. The germline V gene encodes CDR1 PRHDT and CDR2 FYEKMQ (reference sequence).

V and J are TRBV15 and TRBJ1-1, with D perhaps matching TRBD1 (6 bases). Germline CDR1 and CDR2: LNHNV and YYDKDF (reference sequence). The CDR3 totals 14 residues. Trimming took 4 bases from V and 6 from J, leaving 15 bases between them. Written as DNA, the CDR3 is TGTGCCACCAGCAAGAAGAGGGGGGCCCCTGAAGCTTTCTTT. Amino acids: CATSKKRGAPEAFF.

The chain couples TRBV7-9 to TRBJ2-3; 7 bases align to TRBD1. The CDR3 has 15 amino acids. V was pared by 4 bases and J by 6 bases, with 10 bases of the junction left unmatched. Germline CDR1 is SEHNR and CDR2 is FQNEAQ (reference sequence). CDR3 amino acids: CASSSPGQPFDTQYF. CDR3 nucleotides: TGTGCCAGCAGCTCACCGGGACAGCCTTTCGATACGCAGTATTTT. The entire variable domain, with the rest obtained from reference TRBV7-9 and TRBJ2-3, is as follows: DTGVSQNPRHKITKRGQNVTFRCDPISEHNRLYWYRQTLGQGPEFLTYFQNEAQLEKSRLLSDRFSAERPKGSFSTLEIQRTEQGDSAMYLCASSSPGQPFDTQYFGPGTRLTVL.

This clonotype came up a few times. The chain employs TRBV9 and TRBJ2-3; tentatively, D is TRBD2 (7 bases). This CDR3 region has 17 residues. Germline lookup yields CDR1 SGDLS and CDR2 YYNGEE. Trimming left V 0 bases short and J 0 bases short, with 14 bases between. The CDR3 loop is CASSVGWGGQSTDTQYF. In DNA, the CDR3 is TGTGCCAGCAGCGTAGGATGGGGGGGCCAGAGCACAGATACGCAGTATTTT. Drawing the rest from reference TRBV9 and TRBJ2-3, the complete variable domain is DSGVTQTPKHLITATGQRVTLRCSPRSGDLSVYWYQQSLDQGLQFLIQYYNGEERAKGNILERFSAQQFPDLHSELNLSSLELGDSALYFCASSVGWGGQSTDTQYFGPGTRLTVL.